This T cell receptor (beta chain) was recovered during a study of spatial heterogeneity in lung cancer. V was clipped by 3 bases and J by 2 bases, with 13 bases between them. The length of the CDR3 is 15 residues. The study, taken as a whole, reports: Tumor mutation count correlated with how many alpha and beta TCRs expanded intratumorally.

Using its own MiXCR run on the 5' RACE reads, TCRdb lists one record per CDR3 protein. The data show around 7,900 distinct CDR3 sequences, more than 13% seen once. Time point defined: sample taken at primary tumor resection. In each case, whole RNA from tumor, nontumor lung or frozen PBMC was sequenced unsorted. A note on this clonotype: Its antigen is not identified.

The chain carries TRBV12-3 or TRBV12-4 and TRBJ1-1; D not resolved. The source was lung tumor tissue, collected at surgery. The source of this sequence is a female donor with early-stage non-small cell lung cancer. The CDR3 DNA reads TGTGCCAGCAGTTTTCCGAGGACCCCCAACACTGAAGCTTTCTTT. Its translation is CASSFPRTPNTEAFF.